Shown below are 29 T cell receptor beta chains from a single sample sequenced in a study of cytomegalovirus exposure and HLA in healthy donors. Use of 60 Vbeta and 13 Jbeta primers characterized the PCR. The table came from immunoSEQ multiplex PCR; TCRdb's copy has only in-frame clones and leaves some out. The profile shows tens of thousands of clones, approximately 7.1% of them singletons. Input material: PBMCs. Receptors were obtained from a man aged 50 or older in good health and CMV-seronegative.

This clone showed up just a few times. The chain carries TRBV27 and TRBJ2-3; D is unclear. CDR1 MNHEY and CDR2 SMNVEV come from the germline V gene (reference sequence). The CDR3 consists of 13 residues. The V end was cut by 9 bases, the J end by 4 bases, with 14 bases between. The CDR3 DNA is TGTGCCAGTACCCCCCACAGAGCAGATACGCAGTATTTT. This codes for CASTPHRADTQYF.

This rearrangement joins TRBV6-5 to TRBJ2-5; TRBD2 might be the D (6 bases). Germline values: CDR1 MNHEY, CDR2 SVGAGI. Trimming left V 2 bases short and J 2 bases short, with 15 bases between. This CDR3 is built from 16 residues. The CDR3 here is CASSYARSGPQETQYF. The CDR3, as DNA: TGTGCCAGCAGTTACGCGCGTAGCGGTCCGCAAGAGACCCAGTACTTC.

This clone turned up a few times. V gene TRBV6-6 combines with J gene TRBJ1-4; D not certain. Germline lookup yields CDR1 MNHNY and CDR2 SVGAGI (reference sequence). CDR3 length: 15 residues. With 2 bases removed from V and 0 bases from J, the gap between germline ends came to 7 bases. The CDR3 region is CASSYAGATNEKLFF. CDR3 nucleotide sequence: TGTGCCAGCAGTTACGCCGGGGCAACTAATGAAAAACTGTTTTTT.

The chain is built from TRBV28 and TRBJ1-2, with 8 bases matching TRBD1. Unmatched junction bases numbered 0, after V lost 4 bases and J lost 2 bases. Germline assignment: CDR1 MDHEN and CDR2 SYDVKM. The CDR3 consists of 13 residues. In DNA, the CDR3 is TGTGCCAGCAGTTGGGACAGGAACTATGGCTACACCTTC. This encodes CASSWDRNYGYTF.

This clone was recorded a few times. The V call is TRBV15, the J call TRBJ1-2; D is ambiguous. The V and J ends lost 0 bases and 4 bases respectively, with 9 bases between them. The CDR3 contains 14 residues. Germline CDR1 is LNHNV and CDR2 is YYDKDF (reference sequence). The CDR3 protein is CATSRERGSYGYTF. Written as DNA, the CDR3 is TGTGCCACCAGCAGAGAACGAGGAAGCTATGGCTACACCTTC.

The V call is TRBV7-6, the J call TRBJ1-2, with D hard to call. CDR3 length: 13 residues. Germline values: CDR1 SGHVS, CDR2 FNYEAQ. The V end lost 2 bases, the J end lost 8 bases, and 12 bases lay between the germline ends. In DNA form, the CDR3 reads TGTGCCAGCAGCTTACCCCGGGGAGCGGGCTACACCTTC. Its translation is CASSLPRGAGYTF. Full variable domain (remainder filled in from reference TRBV7-6 and TRBJ1-2): GAGVSQSPRYKVTKRGQDVALRCDPISGHVSLYWYRQALGQGPEFLTYFNYEAQQDKSGLPNDRFSAERPEGSISTLTIQRTEQRDSAMYRCASSLPRGAGYTFGSGTRLTVV.

This clone came up a few times. The chain carries TRBV5-1 and TRBJ2-5; D ambiguous. The V end lost 2 bases, the J end lost 2 bases, and 10 bases lay between the germline ends. The CDR3 extends over 14 amino acids. CDR1 SGHRS and CDR2 YFSETQ come from the germline V gene. CDR3 residues: CASSLMPDQETQYF. Written as DNA, the CDR3 is TGCGCCAGCAGCTTAATGCCAGATCAAGAGACCCAGTACTTC.

This clone appeared a few times. The rearrangement links TRBV2 to TRBJ2-7; the match to TRBD1 covers 9 bases. The CDR3 totals 13 residues. The germline V gene has CDR1 SNHLY and CDR2 FYNNEI. V shed 7 bases, J shed 3 bases, and the junction held 4 bases outside the gene matches. The CDR3 is CASTPGQGYEQYF. The CDR3 DNA sequence: TGTGCCAGCACTCCGGGACAGGGCTACGAGCAGTACTTC.

The chain uses TRBV7-2 and TRBJ1-1; no firm D call. Germline assignment: CDR1 SGHTA and CDR2 FQGNSA. CDR3 length equals 14 residues. Trimming removed 1 base at V and 0 bases at J, with 6 bases between. The CDR3 nucleotides read TGTGCCAGCAGCTTAGGGCCTTTGAACACTGAAGCTTTCTTT. Its translation: CASSLGPLNTEAFF.

As regards this clone: The junction does not match germline at one end; this may be a read error. The gene calls are TRBV14 and TRBJ2-1; D is unresolved. Germline V gene sequence: CDR1 SGHDN, CDR2 FVKESK. The length of the CDR3 is 11 residues. The DNA of the CDR3 is TGTGCCAGCAGCATACACAATAAGCAGTTCTTC. This sequence encodes CASSIHNKQFF. The complete variable domain, with remaining parts taken from reference TRBV14 and TRBJ2-1, reads EAGVTQFPSHSVIEKGQTVTLRCDPISGHDNLYWYRRVMGKEIKFLLHFVKESKQDESGMPNNRFLAERTGGTYSTLKVQPAELEDSGVYFCASSIHNKQFFGPGTRLTVL.

There are a few counts of this clone. This chain uses TRBV4-3 with TRBJ1-2; D is possibly TRBD1 (6 bases). Germline-derived CDR1 and CDR2 are LGHNA and YSLEER. The CDR3 contains 16 residues. Trimming removed 0 bases from V and 4 bases from J, with 15 bases in between. CDR3 bases: TGCGCCAGCAGCCAAGAATTGCGAGCGGGGGCCTATGGCTACACCTTC. Its translation: CASSQELRAGAYGYTF.

This clone was seen more than once but under ten times. This chain joins TRBV28 and TRBJ2-5; 7 nucleotides agree with TRBD1. Germline trimming cut 4 bases from V and 0 bases from J; bases unmatched to any gene: 5. This CDR3 region has 15 residues. CDR1 is MDHEN, CDR2 SYDVKM, per germline. CDR3 sequence: CASSSADRDQETQYF. The CDR3 DNA reads TGTGCCAGCAGTTCAGCAGACAGGGACCAAGAGACCCAGTACTTC. The variable domain in full, with the rest retrieved from reference TRBV28 and TRBJ2-5, is DVKVTQSSRYLVKRTGEKVFLECVQDMDHENMFWYRQDPGLGLRLIYFSYDVKMKEKGDIPEGYSVSREKKERFSLILESASTNQTSMYLCASSSADRDQETQYFGPGTRLLVL.

A note on this clone: Relative to the germline gene, one junction end is altered; a read error may explain this. The chain uses TRBV19 and TRBJ1-5; 7 nucleotides align to TRBD1. CDR1 is LNHDA and CDR2 is SQIVND in the germline V gene (reference sequence). The CDR3 is made up of 17 amino acids. In nucleotides, the CDR3 is TGTGCCAGTAGTATAGCCGGGGGACAGAGAAGCAGTCAGCCCCAGCATTTT. Protein sequence: CASSIAGGQRSSQPQHF.

DNA for the CDR3: TGCGCCAGCAGCCAAGGGGCAGGGTTTGGCTACACCTTC. It codes for CASSQGAGFGYTF. The rearrangement uses TRBV4-1 and TRBJ1-2, with D perhaps matching TRBD1 (5 bases). The germline CDR1 and CDR2 sequences are MGHRA and YSYEKL. This CDR3 has 13 amino acids. V gave up 1 base and J gave up 7 bases, with 10 bases separating them.

In this sample, this clone turned up a few times. The sample has other DNA sequences that encode this CDR3 too. The chain uses TRBV28 and TRBJ1-5; 9 nucleotides line up with TRBD1. From germline, CDR1 is MDHEN and CDR2 SYDVKM. The CDR3 loop spans 14 amino acids. The junction had 4 bases not matched to a gene; V was cut back by 5 bases and J by 5 bases. This CDR3 reads CASSPGQGDQPQHF. For the CDR3, the DNA is TGTGCCAGCAGTCCGGGACAGGGAGATCAGCCCCAGCATTTT.

This clone was picked up a small number of times. J is TRBJ1-4 and V is TRBV15, with 11 bases lining up with TRBD1. Germline CDR1 is LNHNV and CDR2 is YYDKDF (reference sequence). Germline trimming cut 0 bases from V and 8 bases from J; bases unmatched to any gene: 5. The CDR3 totals 16 residues. The CDR3 is CATSRDRTGGKEKLFF. CDR3 DNA sequence: TGTGCCACCAGCAGAGATCGGACAGGGGGCAAGGAAAAACTGTTTTTT.

The rearrangement links TRBV18 to TRBJ1-5, with 8 nucleotides matching TRBD1. The CDR3 contains 14 residues. V gave up 3 bases and J gave up 5 bases; unmatched junction bases: 3. CDR1 and CDR2 from the germline V gene are KGHSH and LQKENI. CDR3 protein: CASSPGRGHQPQHF. The CDR3 DNA reads TGTGCCAGCTCACCCGGCAGGGGGCATCAGCCCCAGCATTTT.

The gene calls are TRBV11-2 and TRBJ2-3; TRBD2 might be the D (7 bases). Germline V lookup: CDR1 SGHAT, CDR2 FQNNGV. The CDR3 runs to 16 residues. Trimming removed 3 bases from V and 9 bases from J, with 22 bases in between. CDR3 protein: CASSFVRGGPGKTQYF. Written as DNA, the CDR3 is TGTGCCAGCAGCTTTGTGAGGGGGGGCCCTGGCAAGACGCAGTATTTT.

This clone has just a few counts. One end of the junction varies from germline; a read error may be responsible. The CDR3 region is CASSLAGTGVVGGYTF. CDR3 sequence (DNA): TGTGCCAGCAGCCTAGCCGGGACAGGGGTTGTTGGTGGCTACACCTTC. The chain has TRBV7-6 and TRBJ1-2; 10 bases match TRBD1. The CDR3 is 16 amino acids. Germline CDR1 and CDR2: SGHVS and FNYEAQ. Using reference TRBV7-6 and TRBJ1-2 for the parts outside the CDR3, the full variable domain is GAGVSQSPRYKVTKRGQDVALRCDPISGHVSLYWYRQALGQGPEFLTYFNYEAQQDKSGLPNDRFSAERPEGSISTLTIQRTEQRDSAMYRCASSLAGTGVVGGYTFGSGTRLTVV.

This clone was recorded a few times. This chain joins TRBV6-1 and TRBJ1-2; tentative D call: TRBD1 (6 bases). CDR1 and CDR2 (germline): MNHNS, SASEGT. Trimming shortened V by 0 bases and J by 6 bases, and 11 bases separated the two germline ends. The CDR3 consists of 14 residues. The CDR3 nucleotides are TGTGCCAGCAGTGAAGCGTTGGGGGCCAATGGCTACACCTTC. Amino acids: CASSEALGANGYTF.

This clone was found a few times. The chain uses TRBV9 and TRBJ2-1, with 10 bases matching TRBD2. The germline V gene has CDR1 SGDLS and CDR2 YYNGEE. This CDR3 contains 16 residues. V dropped 0 bases and J dropped 4; count of bases not matched to a gene: 4. This CDR3 is CASSVDERGGYNEQFF. The CDR3 bases are TGTGCCAGCAGCGTAGATGAGCGGGGGGGTTACAATGAGCAGTTCTTC.

This chain links TRBV7-9 with TRBJ1-2; 9 positions agree with TRBD1. Trimming took 5 bases from V and 9 from J; bases not matched to a gene: 7. The CDR3 runs to 13 residues. Germline loops: CDR1 SEHNR, CDR2 FQNEAQ (reference sequence). For the CDR3, the DNA is TGTGCCAGCAGCCCTGGGACAGGGTATTGCTACACCTTC. Translation: CASSPGTGYCYTF. Full variable domain (rest looked up from reference TRBV7-9 and TRBJ1-2): DTGVSQNPRHKITKRGQNVTFRCDPISEHNRLYWYRQTLGQGPEFLTYFQNEAQLEKSRLLSDRFSAERPKGSFSTLEIQRTEQGDSAMYLCASSPGTGYCYTFGSGTRLTVV.

This clone occurred a few times. This chain joins TRBV6-6 and TRBJ1-1, with D possibly being TRBD1 (6 bases). CDR1 is MNHNY, CDR2 SVGAGI, per germline (reference sequence). The CDR3 totals 15 residues. The ends were cut back, 5 bases at V and 0 bases at J, with 13 bases in the middle. CDR3: CASSHTGPVNTEAFF. The CDR3 DNA sequence: TGTGCCAGCAGTCACACAGGGCCCGTGAACACTGAAGCTTTCTTT.

The chain joins TRBV4-3 to TRBJ1-6; 7 bases line up with TRBD1. The germline V gene has CDR1 LGHNA and CDR2 YSLEER. This CDR3 is built from 14 residues. The J segment lost 8 bases and the V segment lost 1 base, leaving 2 bases of the junction unmatched. The CDR3 region is CASSQGQGYSPLHF. CDR3 DNA sequence: TGCGCCAGCAGCCAAGGACAGGGATATTCACCCCTCCACTTT.

This clone was seen only a few times. The V gene is TRBV30, the J gene TRBJ1-1, with TRBD1 as a possible D gene (6 bases). This CDR3 is built from 13 residues. V dropped 1 base and J dropped 4 bases, with 10 bases sitting between them. Per germline, CDR1 GTSNPN and CDR2 SVGIG (reference sequence). CDR3 residues: CAWSARGTTEAFF. CDR3 in DNA: TGTGCCTGGAGTGCCAGGGGCACCACTGAAGCTTTCTTT.

The rearrangement uses TRBV6-1 and TRBJ2-7, with 7 bases lining up with TRBD1. The germline V gene has CDR1 MNHNS and CDR2 SASEGT. With 2 bases clipped from V and 7 bases from J, the junction kept 8 bases outside the gene matches. The CDR3 has 14 amino acids. CDR3 nucleotide sequence: TGTGCCAGCAGTGAAAGGGGCAGGGGGAAAGAGCAGTACTTC. Its translation is CASSERGRGKEQYF.

This clone was picked up a small number of times. J is TRBJ2-7 and V is TRBV11-2, with TRBD1 matching over 10 bases. CDR1 is SGHAT and CDR2 is FQNNGV in the germline V gene. The CDR3 is 15 residues long. The V gene end was trimmed by 5 bases and the J gene end by 3 bases; junction bases not matched to a gene: 7. This chain's CDR3 is CASSQPGQGYYEQYF. The DNA for the CDR3 is TGTGCCAGCAGCCAGCCGGGACAGGGGTACTACGAGCAGTACTTC.

V and J are TRBV11-2 and TRBJ2-7, with a weak D call TRBD1 (6 bases). Deletions cut 4 bases from V and 0 bases from J, with 13 bases between. Germline V lookup: CDR1 SGHAT, CDR2 FQNNGV. This CDR3 has 15 amino acids. The CDR3 sequence: CASSSYRVSSYEQYF. The CDR3 DNA sequence: TGTGCCAGCAGCTCGTACAGGGTAAGCTCCTACGAGCAGTACTTC.

The sample holds a few counts of this clone. This chain links TRBV27 with TRBJ2-2; D remains ambiguous. Per the germline V gene, CDR1 is MNHEY and CDR2 is SMNVEV (reference sequence). The CDR3 has 13 residues. V was clipped by 4 bases and J by 5 bases, with 8 bases between them. As DNA, the CDR3 is TGTGCCAGCAGTTCATCATCTACCGGGGAGCTGTTTTTT. Its protein product is CASSSSSTGELFF.